This record looks at one TCR beta chain sequence and its context. No antigen is known for it. These data belong to a study of graft-versus-host responses after intestinal transplantation. Whole-study context: Uniformly, recipients were administered anti-thymocyte globulin induction with subsequent tacrolimus and steroids for roughly three years.

Measured with immunoSEQ multiplex PCR; TCRdb has only the in-frame clones, and not every one. Among 100,000 or so clones listed, about 93% were seen once. This CDR3 has 18 residues. CDR1 and CDR2 (germline): LGHNA, YSLEER. V lost 0 bases, J lost 6 bases, and 21 bases lay in between. This clonotype originated in a human donor who was the organ donor for an intestinal transplant. Specimen: unstimulated CD8+ T cells sorted from spleen or lymph node cells, collected before transplant. This chain connects TRBV4-3 to TRBJ2-1, with D perhaps matching TRBD1 (5 bases). The CDR3 region is CASSQDFWAGSTINEQFF. The CDR3 nucleotides read TGCGCCAGCAGCCAAGATTTTTGGGCAGGGTCTACCATCAATGAGCAGTTCTTC.